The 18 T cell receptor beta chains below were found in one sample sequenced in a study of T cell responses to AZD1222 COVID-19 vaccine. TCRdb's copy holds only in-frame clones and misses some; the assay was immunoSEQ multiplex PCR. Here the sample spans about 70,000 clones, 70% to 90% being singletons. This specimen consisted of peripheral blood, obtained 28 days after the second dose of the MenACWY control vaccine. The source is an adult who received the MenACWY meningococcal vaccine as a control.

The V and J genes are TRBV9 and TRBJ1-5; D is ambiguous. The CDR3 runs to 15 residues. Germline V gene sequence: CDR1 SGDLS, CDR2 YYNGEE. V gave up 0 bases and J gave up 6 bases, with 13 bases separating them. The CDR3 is CASSVGAGDGQPQHF. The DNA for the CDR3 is TGTGCCAGCAGCGTAGGGGCGGGTGATGGTCAGCCCCAGCATTTT.

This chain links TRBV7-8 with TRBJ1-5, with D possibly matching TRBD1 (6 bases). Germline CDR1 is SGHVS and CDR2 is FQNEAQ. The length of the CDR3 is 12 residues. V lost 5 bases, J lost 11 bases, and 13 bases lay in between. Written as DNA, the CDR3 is TGTGCCAGCAGCCAGCAGGAGGGGGCCCAGCATTTT. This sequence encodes CASSQQEGAQHF.

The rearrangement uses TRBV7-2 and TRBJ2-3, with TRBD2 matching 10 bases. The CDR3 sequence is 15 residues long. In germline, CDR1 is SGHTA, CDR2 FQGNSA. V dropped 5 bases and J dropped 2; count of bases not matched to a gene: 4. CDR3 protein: CASSVTSGNTDTQYF. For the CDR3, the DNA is TGTGCCAGCAGCGTCACTAGCGGGAACACAGATACGCAGTATTTT.

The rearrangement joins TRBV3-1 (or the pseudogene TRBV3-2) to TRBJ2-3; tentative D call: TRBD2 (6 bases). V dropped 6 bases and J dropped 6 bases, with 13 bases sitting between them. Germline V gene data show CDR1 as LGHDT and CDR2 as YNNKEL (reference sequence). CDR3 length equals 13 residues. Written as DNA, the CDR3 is TGTGCCAGCAGTTTCGGGGGTGGGGATACGCAGTATTTT. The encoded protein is CASSFGGGDTQYF.

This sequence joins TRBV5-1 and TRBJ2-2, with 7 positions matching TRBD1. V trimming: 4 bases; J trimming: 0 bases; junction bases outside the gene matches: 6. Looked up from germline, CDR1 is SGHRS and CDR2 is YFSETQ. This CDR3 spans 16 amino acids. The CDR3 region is CASSPFQGANTGELFF. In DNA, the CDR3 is TGCGCCAGCAGCCCCTTCCAGGGGGCGAACACCGGGGAGCTGTTTTTT.

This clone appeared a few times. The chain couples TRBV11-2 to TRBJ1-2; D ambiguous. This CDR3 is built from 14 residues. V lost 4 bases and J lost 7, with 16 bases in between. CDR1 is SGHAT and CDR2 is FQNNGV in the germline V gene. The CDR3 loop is CASSSIRHKPGYTF. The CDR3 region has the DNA TGTGCCAGCAGCTCAATCCGGCACAAGCCTGGCTACACCTTC.

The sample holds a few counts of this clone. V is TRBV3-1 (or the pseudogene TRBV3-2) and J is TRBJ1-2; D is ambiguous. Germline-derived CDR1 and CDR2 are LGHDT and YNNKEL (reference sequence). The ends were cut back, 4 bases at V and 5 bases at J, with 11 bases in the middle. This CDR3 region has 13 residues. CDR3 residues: CASSPPDEYGYTF. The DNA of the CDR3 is TGTGCCAGCAGCCCCCCCGATGAGTATGGCTACACCTTC.

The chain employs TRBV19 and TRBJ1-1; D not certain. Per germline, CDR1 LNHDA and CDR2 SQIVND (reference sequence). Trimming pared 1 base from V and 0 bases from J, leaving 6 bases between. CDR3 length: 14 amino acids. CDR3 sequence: CASSIGQLNTEAFF. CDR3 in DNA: TGTGCCAGTAGTATAGGGCAGCTGAACACTGAAGCTTTCTTT.

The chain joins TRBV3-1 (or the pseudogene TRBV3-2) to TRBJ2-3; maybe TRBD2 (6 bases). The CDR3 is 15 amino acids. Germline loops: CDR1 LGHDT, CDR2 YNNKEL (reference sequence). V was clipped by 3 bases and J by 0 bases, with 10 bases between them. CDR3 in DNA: TGTGCCAGCAGCCACGTGGGGACTAGCACAGATACGCAGTATTTT. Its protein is CASSHVGTSTDTQYF.

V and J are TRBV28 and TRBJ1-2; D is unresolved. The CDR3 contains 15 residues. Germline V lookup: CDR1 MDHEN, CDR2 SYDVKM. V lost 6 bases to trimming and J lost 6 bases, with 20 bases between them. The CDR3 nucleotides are TGTGCCAGCAGGCCAGGACTCTTAAACCCGGATGGCTACACCTTC. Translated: CASRPGLLNPDGYTF.

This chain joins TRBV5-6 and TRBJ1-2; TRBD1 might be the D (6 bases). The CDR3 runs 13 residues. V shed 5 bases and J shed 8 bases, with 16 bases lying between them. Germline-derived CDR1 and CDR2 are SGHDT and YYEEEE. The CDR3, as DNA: TGTGCCAGCAGTTTGAGGAACAGGGACGGCTACACCTTC. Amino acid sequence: CASSLRNRDGYTF.

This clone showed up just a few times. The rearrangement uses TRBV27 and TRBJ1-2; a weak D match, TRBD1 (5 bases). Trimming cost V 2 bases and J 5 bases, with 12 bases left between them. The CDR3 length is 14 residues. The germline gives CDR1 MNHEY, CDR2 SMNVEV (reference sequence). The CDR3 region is CASSLGASTYGYTF. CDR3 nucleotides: TGTGCCAGCAGTTTAGGGGCCAGTACGTATGGCTACACCTTC.

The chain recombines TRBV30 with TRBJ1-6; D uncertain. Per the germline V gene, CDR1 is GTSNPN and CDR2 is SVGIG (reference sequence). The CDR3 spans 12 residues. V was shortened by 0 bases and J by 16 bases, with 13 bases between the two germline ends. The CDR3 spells CAWSVSPEQLHF. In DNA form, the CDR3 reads TGTGCCTGGAGTGTATCCCCAGAGCAACTCCACTTT.

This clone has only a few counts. The CDR3 nucleotides are TGTGCCATCAGGCCTCAGGGGGACTATGGCTACACCTTC. Encoded protein: CAIRPQGDYGYTF. The rearrangement joins TRBV10-3 to TRBJ1-2, with 7 bases identical to TRBD1. Losses at the gene ends were 6 bases for V and 3 bases for J; bases not matched to a gene: 4. This CDR3 is 13 amino acids long. Germline V gene sequence: CDR1 ENHRY, CDR2 SYGVKD.

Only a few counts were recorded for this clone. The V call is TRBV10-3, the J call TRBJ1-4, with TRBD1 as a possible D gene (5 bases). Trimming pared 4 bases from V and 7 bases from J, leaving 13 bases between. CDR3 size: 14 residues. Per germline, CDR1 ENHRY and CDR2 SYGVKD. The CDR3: CAISVSGNIEKLFF. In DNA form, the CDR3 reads TGTGCCATCAGTGTCTCAGGGAATATTGAAAAACTGTTTTTT.

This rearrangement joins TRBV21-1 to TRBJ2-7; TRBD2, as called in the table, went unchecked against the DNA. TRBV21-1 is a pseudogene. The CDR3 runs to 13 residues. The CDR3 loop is CASSNGYYYEQYF. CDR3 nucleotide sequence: TGTGCCAGCAGCAATGGGTACTACTACGAGCAGTACTTC.

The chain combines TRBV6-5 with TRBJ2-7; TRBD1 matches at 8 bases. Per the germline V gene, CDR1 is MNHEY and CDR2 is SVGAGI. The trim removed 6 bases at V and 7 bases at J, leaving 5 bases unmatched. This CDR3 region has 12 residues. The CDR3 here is CASSRTGFEQYF. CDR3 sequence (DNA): TGTGCCAGCAGCCGGACAGGGTTTGAGCAGTACTTC.

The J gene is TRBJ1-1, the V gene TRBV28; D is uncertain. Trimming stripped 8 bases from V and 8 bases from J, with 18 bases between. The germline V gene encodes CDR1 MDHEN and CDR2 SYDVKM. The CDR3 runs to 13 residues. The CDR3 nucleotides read TGTGCCAGCTACCAAGACCCCGAACGGGAAGCTTTCTTT. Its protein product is CASYQDPEREAFF.